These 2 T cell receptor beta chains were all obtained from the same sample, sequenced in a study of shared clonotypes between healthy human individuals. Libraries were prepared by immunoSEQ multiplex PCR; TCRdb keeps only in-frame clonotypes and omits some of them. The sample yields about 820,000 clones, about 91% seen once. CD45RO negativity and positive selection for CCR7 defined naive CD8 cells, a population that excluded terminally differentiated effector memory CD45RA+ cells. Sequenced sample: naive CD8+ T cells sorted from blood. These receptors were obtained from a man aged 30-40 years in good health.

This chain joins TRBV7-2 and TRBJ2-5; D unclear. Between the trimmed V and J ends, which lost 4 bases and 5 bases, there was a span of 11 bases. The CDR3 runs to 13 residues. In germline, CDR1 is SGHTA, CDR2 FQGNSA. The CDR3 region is CASSSGPLETQYF. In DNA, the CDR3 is TGTGCCAGCAGCTCCGGGCCCCTGGAGACCCAGTACTTC.

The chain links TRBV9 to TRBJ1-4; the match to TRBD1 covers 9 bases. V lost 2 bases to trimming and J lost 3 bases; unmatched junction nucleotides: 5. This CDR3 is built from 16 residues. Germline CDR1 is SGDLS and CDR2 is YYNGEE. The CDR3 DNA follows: TGTGCCAGCAGCGTCGGACAGGGGATAGCTAATGAAAAACTGTTTTTT. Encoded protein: CASSVGQGIANEKLFF.